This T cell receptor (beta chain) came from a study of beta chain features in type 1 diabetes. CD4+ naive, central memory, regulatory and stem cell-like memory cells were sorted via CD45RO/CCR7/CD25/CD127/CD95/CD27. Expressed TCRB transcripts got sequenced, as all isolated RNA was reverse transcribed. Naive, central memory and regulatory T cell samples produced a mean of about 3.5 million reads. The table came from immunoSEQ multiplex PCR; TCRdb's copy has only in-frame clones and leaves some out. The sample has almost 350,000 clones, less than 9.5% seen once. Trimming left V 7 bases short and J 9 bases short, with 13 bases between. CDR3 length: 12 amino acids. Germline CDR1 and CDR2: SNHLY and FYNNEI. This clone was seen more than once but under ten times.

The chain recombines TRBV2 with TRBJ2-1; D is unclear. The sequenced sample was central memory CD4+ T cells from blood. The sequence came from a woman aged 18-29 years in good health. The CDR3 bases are TGTGCCAGCAACACGTTGAGCGCTGAGCAGTTCTTC. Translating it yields CASNTLSAEQFF.